This TCR beta chain was profiled in a study of tumor-infiltrating lymphocytes in oesophageal squamous cell carcinoma listed by TCRdb under 2016. With regard to this clonotype: Its antigen has not been determined. No clone much larger than this one lies a single base away; base qualities are absent.

The CDR1 and CDR2 encoded by the germline V gene are MNHEY and SVGAGI. The CDR3 starts with the cysteine, ends with the phenylalanine, and has 16 residues. CDR3 DNA is the only sequence kept; it has 48 bases, read in frame from the first base. Receptor amplification or capture employed PCR. TCRdb lists the instrument as Illumina HiSeq 2000. TCRdb ran its own pipeline on the public reads, namely fastp trimming at Q25 and MiXCR clone calling, and kept in-frame beta chains. Every distinct CDR3 protein forms one entry, paired with its most common genes and DNA. The sample yields approximately 11,000 distinct CDR3 sequences; under 70% were counted once. Of the sample, under 25% falls within the top ten clones.

The V and J segments used are TRBV6-5 and TRBJ2-4, and TRBD1 aligns with 9 junction nucleotides. The last part of the DNA fits TRBJ1-2 better; the J call may be wrong. The clonotype originates from a male donor with esophageal squamous cell carcinoma. The sample consisted of esophageal tumor tissue. Here is the DNA: TGTGCCAGCAGAACCGGGACAGGGTGGTTGGACTATGGCTACACCTTC. Its translation reads: CASRTGTGWLDYGYTF.